Listed below are T cell receptor beta chains from one sample, sequenced in a study of T cell repertoires in cytomegalovirus infection. TCRdb itself ran the reads through MiXCR, one entry per CDR3 protein. The sample carries approximately 550,000 distinct CDR3 sequences, more than 15% recorded once. The specimen was CD8+ T cells from PBMCs. Receptors originate from a human donor in good health (CMV status not recorded). Some clones in this sample may be carry-over from other donors' samples. Both conserved end residues are part of each CDR3. D genes are given only for firm matches. Some rows mark clone size as missing; the rest say once, few, many or name a class of expanded clone.

TRBJ2-4	TRBV7-6	NA	many	CASSDRTPENIQYF	TGTGCCAGCAGCGACAGGACGCCAGAAAACATTCAGTACTTC
TRBJ2-4	TRBV4-1	NA	NA	CASSPLVDQAKNIQYF	TGCGCAAGCAGCCCGCTGGTAGACCAAGCCAAAAACATTCAGTACTTC
TRBJ1-1	TRBV6-5	NA	NA	CARSYSRGPDEAFF	TGTGCCCGCAGTTACTCGCGCGGTCCCGATGAAGCTTTCTTT
TRBJ2-2	TRBV4-2	NA	many	CASSQVYLGGANTGELFF	TGTGCCAGCAGCCAAGTATACCTGGGGGGTGCGAACACCGGGGAGCTGTTTTTT
TRBJ1-5	TRBV5-6	NA	many	CASSTGDTDQPQHF	TGTGCCAGCAGTACCGGGGACACCGATCAGCCCCAGCATTTT
TRBJ2-2	TRBV25-1	NA	few	CASSRRAGTGELFF	TGTGCCAGCAGCCGGAGGGCGGGCACCGGGGAGCTGTTTTTT
TRBJ1-1	TRBV5-1	TRBD1	NA	CASSPTGQAGGSITEAFF	TGCGCCAGCAGCCCCACAGGACAGGCGGGCGGCTCGATCACTGAAGCTTTCTTT
TRBJ2-1	TRBV4-2	TRBD2	few	CASSHFGTSVNNEQFF	TGTGCCAGCAGCCACTTCGGGACTAGCGTCAACAATGAGCAGTTCTTC
TRBJ2-3	TRBV24-1	TRBD2	NA	CATSEIAGRTDTQYF	TGTGCCACCAGTGAGATAGCGGGTCGCACAGATACGCAGTATTTT
TRBJ2-7	TRBV7-9	TRBD2	many	CASSSPAGLAGEQYF	TGTGCCAGCAGTTCCCCTGCGGGACTAGCGGGGGAGCAGTACTTC
TRBJ2-3	TRBV27	TRBD2	many	CASTLAGSTDTQYF	TGTGCCAGCACTTTAGCGGGAAGCACAGATACGCAGTATTTT
TRBJ2-1	TRBV12-3/TRBV12-4	TRBD2	many	CASSPPLAGTYEQFF	TGTGCCAGCAGTCCCCCCCTAGCGGGGACCTACGAGCAGTTCTTC
TRBJ1-5	TRBV7-8	NA	many	CASSLARQGRSNQPQHF	TGTGCCAGCAGCTTAGCGAGGCAGGGGAGGAGCAATCAGCCCCAGCATTTT
TRBJ2-2	TRBV7-4	TRBD1	many	CASSEGATGELFF	TGTGCCAGCAGCGAGGGGGCGACCGGGGAGCTGTTTTTT
TRBJ2-1	TRBV27	TRBD2	few	CASTLSGGGYNEQFF	TGTGCCAGCACTCTCAGCGGCGGGGGCTACAATGAGCAGTTCTTC
TRBJ1-2	TRBV9	NA	few	CASSHGSHGYTF	TGTGCCAGCAGCCACGGGAGCCATGGCTACACCTTC
TRBJ2-7	TRBV20-1	NA	NA	CSAREHRSYEQYF	TGCAGTGCTAGAGAACACCGCTCCTACGAGCAGTACTTC
TRBJ1-4	TRBV20-1	TRBD1	many	CSASRQGSEKLFF	TGCAGTGCTTCGCGACAGGGGAGTGAAAAACTGTTTTTT
TRBJ2-7	TRBV7-2	TRBD2	many	CASREGGTYEQYF	TGTGCCAGCAGGGAGGGAGGGACCTACGAGCAGTACTTC
TRBJ2-1	TRBV7-6	TRBD2	NA	CASSLRAGAKTEKLF	TGTGCCAGCAGCTTAAGAGCGGGAGCCAAAACTGAGAAGTTATTC
TRBJ2-7	TRBV27	TRBD1	NA	CASRPRDRGPYEQYF	TGTGCCAGCAGACCTCGCGACAGGGGCCCCTACGAGCAGTACTTC
TRBJ1-5	TRBV27	NA	few	CASSVGAVWGQPQHF	TGTGCCAGCTCCGTGGGGGCGGTATGGGGTCAGCCCCAGCATTTT
TRBJ2-1	TRBV3-1	NA	few	CASSQEASYNEQFF	TGTGCCAGCAGCCAAGAGGCTTCGTACAATGAGCAGTTCTTC
TRBJ1-3	TRBV4-2	NA	few	CASSHGRDSGNTIYF	TGTGCCAGCAGCCACGGCAGGGACTCTGGAAACACCATATATTTT
TRBJ2-1	TRBV5-6	TRBD2	few	CASILTSGGANLHTYNEQFF	TGTGCCAGTATTTTGACTAGCGGGGGGGCGAATTTACACACCTACAATGAGCAGTTCTTC
TRBJ1-2	TRBV10-3	NA	many	CAISDGRPNYGYTF	TGTGCCATCAGTGACGGCAGACCTAACTATGGCTACACCTTC
TRBJ1-1	TRBV2	NA	many	CASSETKTENTEAFF	TGTGCCAGCAGTGAGACAAAGACAGAAAACACTGAAGCTTTCTTT
TRBJ2-7	TRBV27	TRBD2	few	CASASGGTYEQYF	TGTGCCAGCGCTAGCGGGGGGACCTACGAGCAGTACTTC
TRBJ1-1	TRBV19	NA	few	CASSLLLAGGAFF	TGTGCCAGTAGTCTGTTGCTGGCAGGCGGAGCTTTCTTT